This TCR beta chain was identified during a study of vaccination and CD4 T cells after COVID-19. With regard to this clonotype: Antigen unknown.

V was cut by 4 bases and J by 4 bases, with 8 bases left in between. This CDR3 comprises 12 residues. Germline lookup yields CDR1 SGHTA and CDR2 FQGNSA. Using its own MiXCR run on the PCR reads, TCRdb lists one record per CDR3 protein. The top ten hold 0.95% to 1.1% of the sample, which has about 18,000 distinct CDR3 sequences, 62% seen once. Regarding the study as a whole: Of the reactive clones in convalescent patients, a median approximately 89% showed up only post-vaccination.

The gene calls are TRBV7-2 and TRBJ2-7, with D unresolved. The material sequenced was CD4+ T cells from blood, taken before SARS-CoV-2 vaccination. This clonotype was sampled from a human donor who had recovered from COVID-19. In DNA, the CDR3 is TGTGCCAGCAGCTCACAGCAATACGAGCAGTACTTC. This codes for CASSSQQYEQYF.